This paragraph covers one T cell receptor beta chain sequence. Antigen unknown. V was shortened by 10 bases and J by 3 bases, with 25 bases between the two germline ends. This CDR3 contains 17 residues. The data were produced by immunoSEQ multiplex PCR, yet TCRdb's version contains in-frame clones alone and is incomplete. Here the sample spans some 210,000 clones, around four fifths being singletons. The data are from a study of cytomegalovirus exposure and HLA in healthy donors. The study, taken as a whole, reports: The classifier, whose performance was assessed in both the original and validation cohorts, reportedly diagnosed cytomegalovirus status with high specificity and sensitivity.

Input material: PBMCs. The sequence derives from a woman aged 18-29 years in good health and CMV-seronegative. The rearrangement joins TRBV23-1 to TRBJ1-5; D is undetermined. TRBV23-1 is marked as an open reading frame, function uncertain. This CDR3 reads CATTGPTRPGDNQPQHF. The CDR3 DNA reads as TGCGCCACCACGGGTCCAACCAGGCCCGGGGACAATCAGCCCCAGCATTTT.